This T cell receptor beta chain was captured by sequencing in a study of T cell responses to AZD1222 COVID-19 vaccine (dated by TCRdb to the early 2020s). Study-level background: AZD1222 recipients given second doses at about 4 weeks or at about 12 weeks were pooled, since spike-specific TCR depth and breadth were not found to differ between the two schedules. A total of about 230 trial participants underwent TCR sequencing, of whom some 210 received two doses of AZD1222 and some 26 received two doses of the MenACWY control vaccine. Enrollment into the trials was organized by age into subgroups of 18-55, 56-69 and 70-plus years, and those subgroups contained approximately 160, 26 and 62 TCR-sequenced participants, respectively.

Taken from cysteine to phenylalanine, the CDR3 has 15 residues. The entry retains the CDR3 DNA only, 45 bases that are in frame from base 1. The germline V gene (reference sequence) specifies LNHDA as CDR1 and SQIVND as CDR2. V has 1 base trimmed and J has 2 bases trimmed; junction bases matching no gene number 3. The CDR3 regions of human TCRbeta chains were subjected to immunosequencing. The original pipeline was this. TCRs in the repertoires were matched against a reference library of SARS-CoV-2-specific TCRs that had been generated with the MIRA antigen-specificity platform. Breadth was defined as the fraction of unique TCRs that were SARS-CoV-2-associated, and depth was defined as the fraction of total T cells that were SARS-CoV-2-associated. Using the MIRA data, every spike-specific TCR was mapped to the spike region that the TCR reacted to and assigned to either a CD4 or a CD8 class. Log10-transformed breadth and depth values were compared by one-way ANOVA with Sidak's multiple comparisons tests. TCRdb carries this immuneACCESS record with in-frame sequences only. Its versions omit some clonotypes, under half of them owing to an unresolved V gene in the studies checked, with the rest unexplained. From that table come the V and J calls and clone size; the DNA was used to work out D and trimming. The sample table shows about 130,000 clones, and roughly 90% are seen once. Approximately 3% of the sample is in the top ten clones.

The full study reports these points: Only 5 to 7 AZD1222 recipients were SARS-CoV-2 seropositive at baseline, limiting conclusions about previously exposed vaccinees. Vaccine-associated CD4 TCRs spanned the whole spike protein, with dominant responses in regions 160-218 and 743-854. The 56-69-year group was small, and its depth increase did not reach significance, likely because of low power. Nearly half of unique spike-specific TCRs reportedly recognized epitopes outside regions mutated in the B.1.351 and B.1.1.7 variants. Most participants were white British and females outnumbered males, and the authors suggested that clonal diversity may have been underestimated. After two AZD1222 doses, both the breadth and the depth of spike-specific TCRs were significantly higher than at day 0 and than in MenACWY recipients. Because no day 14 peak-response samples were available, repertoires were characterized only after the peak T cell response.

Taken with the paper, the label for time point translates to: baseline before first vaccination. The vaccinee samples were drawn from two UK trials, COV001 and COV002, one of which was a single-blind randomized controlled phase 2/3 trial testing AZD1222 (ChAdOx1 nCoV-19) in healthy adults. For TCRbeta chain sequencing, PBMC samples from trial participants were taken at day 0 and at day 28 after the second dose. This clone turned up a few times. Its antigen has not been determined. Per-base quality was not reported, and no clone a single base away is much larger than it. Recombination joined TRBV19 with TRBJ1-2; 8 central nucleotides agree with TRBD1. Sequenced material: peripheral blood, taken on day 0 of AZD1222 vaccination. This receptor was taken from an adult in good health. The DNA sequence is as follows: TGTGCCAGTAGTATAGCAGGGGGCAAGAACTATGGCTACACCTTC. Translated, it gives CASSIAGGKNYGYTF.